This T cell receptor beta chain stems from a study of vaccination and CD4 T cells after COVID-19. The wider study: For control cultures, the treatment was a CEFX pool, an HIV-1 Nef pool, or no peptide.

Sequencing of DNA taken from cultured CD4+ T cells relied on the Oncomine TCR Beta short-read assay. TCRdb ran MiXCR on the PCR reads and lists one entry per CDR3 protein. The sample has approximately 9,800 distinct CDR3 sequences; 30% to 40% are singletons. On this clonotype: Its cognate antigen is unknown.

In germline, CDR1 is MNHEY, CDR2 SMNVEV (reference sequence). Deletions cut 8 bases from V and 2 bases from J, with 16 bases between. The CDR3 extends over 14 amino acids. Treatment described: roughly ten-day PBMC culture with coronavirus spike peptide pools or control peptides (ViraFEST assay). The unexposed donor provided CD4+ T cells, which were taken before the COVID-19 pandemic (2011-2018). J is TRBJ2-7 and V is TRBV27; unclear D gene. Sequencing used CD4+ T cells from blood, cultured in vitro. The TCR originated in a human donor in good health. This chain's CDR3 is CASGPGTLTYEQYF. In DNA, the CDR3 is TGTGCCAGCGGCCCTGGCACGTTAACCTACGAGCAGTACTTC.